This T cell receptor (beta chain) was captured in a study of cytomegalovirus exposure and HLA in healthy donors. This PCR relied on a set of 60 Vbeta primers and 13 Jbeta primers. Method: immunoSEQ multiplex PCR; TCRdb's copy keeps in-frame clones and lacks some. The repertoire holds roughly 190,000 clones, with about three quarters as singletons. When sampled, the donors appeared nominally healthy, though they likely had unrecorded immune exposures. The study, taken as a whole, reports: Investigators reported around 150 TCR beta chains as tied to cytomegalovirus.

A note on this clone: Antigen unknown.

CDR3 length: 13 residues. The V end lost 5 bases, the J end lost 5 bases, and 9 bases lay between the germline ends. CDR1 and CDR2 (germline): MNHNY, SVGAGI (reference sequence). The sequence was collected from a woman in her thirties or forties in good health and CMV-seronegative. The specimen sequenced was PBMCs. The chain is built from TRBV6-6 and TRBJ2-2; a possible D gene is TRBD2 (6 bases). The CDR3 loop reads CASSTLATGELFF. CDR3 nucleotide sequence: TGTGCCAGCAGTACACTAGCAACCGGGGAGCTGTTTTTT.